The rows below give T cell receptor beta chains drawn from one sample of a study of T cell responses to AZD1222 COVID-19 vaccine. Sequenced by immunoSEQ multiplex PCR; TCRdb stores in-frame clones only, minus some. The data contain fewer than 150,000 clones, roughly 88% of them seen just once; the ten biggest clones take up around 5.3%. The sequencing used peripheral blood, collected 28 days after the second AZD1222 dose. The receptors were gathered from an adult who received the AZD1222 COVID-19 vaccine. The CDR3 runs from the conserved cysteine through the conserved F or W. A D gene is named only where the DNA matches it firmly. Some rows have no size entry. The others give once, few or many, or a class for an expanded clone.

size,J,D,V,CDR3,DNA
.,TRBJ1-4,TRBD1,TRBV6-5,CATGPGTVEKLFF,TGTGCCACGGGGCCCGGGACAGTTGAAAAACTGTTTTTT
.,TRBJ1-1,.,TRBV27,CASRREGSSEAFF,TGTGCCAGCAGGCGGGAGGGATCGTCTGAAGCTTTCTTT
.,TRBJ2-7,.,TRBV9,CASSPEDGSYEQYF,TGTGCCAGCAGCCCCGAGGACGGATCCTACGAGCAGTACTTC
.,TRBJ2-2,.,TRBV7-2,CASSPSRSTGELFF,TGTGCCAGCAGCCCCTCCAGGAGCACCGGGGAGCTGTTTTTT
.,TRBJ1-5,.,TRBV5-8,CASSLYGRGNQPQHF,TGTGCCAGCAGCCTGTACGGGAGGGGAAATCAGCCCCAGCATTTT
.,TRBJ2-7,.,TRBV5-4,CASPRRAEQYF,TGTGCCAGCCCGCGTCGGGCCGAGCAGTACTTC
.,TRBJ1-2,.,TRBV3-1/TRBV3-2,CASSQYDQGAYGYTF,TGTGCCAGCAGCCAATATGATCAGGGAGCCTATGGCTACACCTTC
few,TRBJ1-1,TRBD1,TRBV18,CASSRSTGGTEAFF,TGTGCCAGCTCACGATCAACAGGGGGTACTGAAGCTTTCTTT
.,TRBJ2-1,.,TRBV20-1,CSARGQGGKFF,TGCAGTGCTAGGGGGCAGGGCGGAAAGTTCTTC
.,TRBJ2-2,TRBD2,TRBV18,CASSPPAGGGAGELFF,TGTGCCAGCTCACCACCCGCGGGAGGAGGTGCCGGGGAGCTGTTTTTT
.,TRBJ1-2,.,TRBV6-1,CASSEALTGLYGYTF,TGTGCCAGCAGTGAAGCGCTTACGGGGCTCTATGGCTACACCTTC
.,TRBJ1-1,.,TRBV4-1,CASSQDLTRNTEAFF,TGCGCCAGCAGCCAAGACCTTACAAGAAACACTGAAGCTTTCTTT
.,TRBJ1-5,.,TRBV30,CAWSPPLSWQGQPQHF,TGTGCCTGGAGTCCCCCCCTTTCATGGCAAGGCCAGCCCCAGCATTTT
.,TRBJ2-7,.,TRBV7-9,CASSLDTPFGEQYF,TGTGCCAGCAGCTTGGACACCCCGTTTGGGGAGCAGTACTTC
.,TRBJ1-5,TRBD1,TRBV28,CASSTPTGGDDQPQHF,TGTGCCAGCAGTACCCCGACAGGGGGCGACGATCAGCCCCAGCATTTT
.,TRBJ1-2,TRBD1,TRBV5-1,CASSLQGEDGYTF,TGCGCCAGCAGCTTGCAGGGGGAGGATGGCTACACCTTC
.,TRBJ2-5,.,TRBV5-8,CASSLGTDSQETQYF,TGTGCCAGCAGCTTGGGGACAGATTCCCAAGAGACCCAGTACTTC